The 21 T cell receptor beta chains given below trace back to one sample, sequenced in a study of brain metastases from non-small cell lung cancer. Only in-frame clones appear in the TCRdb table, and some are missing; sequencing was by immunoSEQ multiplex PCR. The sample lists about 2,200 clones, 70% to 90% occurring once. The material sequenced was tumor-adjacent normal tissue. These receptors all stem from a donor aged 40 or older with non-small cell lung cancer.

This clone occurred a few times. The V call is TRBV19, the J call TRBJ2-2; TRBD1 matches at 7 bases. Germline V gene data show CDR1 as LNHDA and CDR2 as SQIVND (reference sequence). This CDR3 spans 14 amino acids. V shed 3 bases and J 3 bases; nucleotides not matched to a gene: 1. CDR3 amino acids: CASSIQGDTGELFF. The CDR3 DNA follows: TGTGCCAGTAGTATCCAGGGGGACACCGGGGAGCTGTTTTTT. Using reference TRBV19 and TRBJ2-2 for the parts outside the CDR3, the full variable domain is DGGITQSPKYLFRKEGQNVTLSCEQNLNHDAMYWYRQDPGQGLRLIYYSQIVNDFQKGDIAEGYSVSREKKESFPLTVTSAQKNPTAFYLCASSIQGDTGELFFGEGSRLTVL.

The V gene is TRBV14, the J gene TRBJ2-7; tentative D call: TRBD2 (5 bases). CDR1 is SGHDN and CDR2 is FVKESK in the germline V gene. V was trimmed by 1 base and J by 6 bases, leaving 10 bases between them. The CDR3 covers 13 residues. The CDR3 region is CASSQVRGFEQYF. CDR3 in DNA: TGTGCCAGCAGCCAAGTTAGAGGGTTCGAGCAGTACTTC.

The chain couples TRBV29-1 to TRBJ1-2, with unresolved D. CDR3 length: 15 residues. The V and J ends lost 0 bases and 4 bases respectively, with 15 bases between them. The V gene's germline CDR1 is SQVTM and CDR2 ANQGSEA. CDR3 loop: CSVEDSGLASYGYTF. CDR3 DNA: TGCAGCGTTGAAGACTCTGGGCTAGCGTCCTATGGCTACACCTTC.

The V and J genes are TRBV5-4 and TRBJ2-5; 11 positions agree with TRBD2. The CDR3 is 15 residues long. V gave up 3 bases and J gave up 4 bases; unmatched junction bases: 5. Germline CDR1 and CDR2: SGHNT and YYREEE (reference sequence). The CDR3 sequence is CASSSNSGGAETQYF. CDR3 sequence (DNA): TGTGCCAGCAGCTCAAATAGCGGGGGGGCAGAGACCCAGTACTTC.

The chain is built from TRBV5-1 and TRBJ2-1; no clear D. This CDR3 comprises 16 residues. The ends were cut back, 3 bases at V and 1 base at J, with 14 bases in the middle. Per the germline V gene, CDR1 is SGHRS and CDR2 is YFSETQ. The CDR3 loop is CASSSSPFESYNEQFF. The CDR3 DNA sequence: TGCGCCAGCAGCTCCTCCCCGTTCGAGTCCTACAATGAGCAGTTCTTC.

Remarks on this clone: Being one base from a much bigger clone, this may be a read error. The V call is TRBV5-6, the J call TRBJ2-5; 9 bases fit TRBD2. The CDR3 loop spans 15 amino acids. Trimming cost V 0 bases and J 5 bases; bases outside gene matches: 5. Germline loops: CDR1 SGHDT, CDR2 YYEEEE. The CDR3, as DNA: TGTGCCAGCAGCTTGGGCGGGAGGGCGGTTGAGACCCAGTACTTC. It specifies CASSLGGRAVETQYF.

This clone was counted a few times. This CDR3 is CASSEQTSGGGTQYF. CDR3 nucleotide sequence: TGTGCCAGCAGTGAACAAACTAGCGGGGGGGGTACGCAGTATTTT. The chain has TRBV2 and TRBJ2-3; TRBD2 aligns across 13 bases. Germline lookup yields CDR1 SNHLY and CDR2 FYNNEI. V lost 2 bases to trimming and J lost 8 bases; unmatched junction nucleotides: 4. The CDR3 is 15 residues long.

The chain joins TRBV3-1 (or the pseudogene TRBV3-2) to TRBJ2-7, with unresolved D. This CDR3 comprises 15 residues. Germline V gene sequence: CDR1 LGHDT, CDR2 YNNKEL (reference sequence). V was clipped by 0 bases and J by 5 bases, with 14 bases between them. CDR3 in DNA: TGTGCCAGCAGCCAAGATATGGTAACCGCGGACGAGCAGTACTTC. Its translation: CASSQDMVTADEQYF.

V is TRBV18 and J is TRBJ1-3, with D unresolved. The CDR3 spans 12 residues. The germline V gene has CDR1 KGHSH and CDR2 LQKENI. CDR3 bases: TGTGCTATGCGGGGCTCTGGAAACACCATATATTTT. Translated, it gives CAMRGSGNTIYF.

V usage is TRBV12-3 or TRBV12-4 and J usage is TRBJ1-2; no clear D gene. The CDR3 contains 12 residues. V gave up 6 bases and J gave up 6 bases, with 11 bases separating them. CDR3 in amino acids: CASSQRNDGYTF. CDR3 DNA: TGTGCCAGCAGCCAGCGGAACGATGGCTACACCTTC.

Note on this clone: The germline gene is not matched at one end of the junction; a read error may be the cause. This chain uses TRBV15 with TRBJ2-2; D possibly uses TRBD1 or TRBD2 (5 bases each). The germline V gene encodes CDR1 LNHNV and CDR2 YYDKDF (reference sequence). The CDR3 contains 13 residues. Here the CDR3 DNA reads TGTGTCACCAGCAAGGGGAGAACCGGGGAGCTGTTTTTT. Residues: CVTSKGRTGELFF.

The chain joins TRBV2 to TRBJ1-1; D gene ambiguous. The CDR3 spans 12 residues. Germline assignment: CDR1 SNHLY and CDR2 FYNNEI. V was clipped by 7 bases and J by 2 bases, with 8 bases between them. CDR3 region: CASTEHNTEAFF. The CDR3 nucleotides read TGTGCCAGCACGGAGCACAACACTGAAGCTTTCTTT.

As regards this clone: At one end, the junction sequence differs from germline, possibly due to a read error. The genes are TRBV7-2 and TRBJ2-7; TRBD2 matches at 10 bases. Germline CDR1 is SGHTA and CDR2 is FQGNSA. The CDR3 consists of 15 residues. The CDR3 protein is CANSATSGEPYEQYF. CDR3 DNA sequence: TGTGCCAACAGCGCTACTAGCGGGGAACCCTACGAGCAGTACTTC.

The gene calls are TRBV28 and TRBJ2-7; D is ambiguous. The V gene lost 1 base and the J gene lost 3 bases, with 10 bases spanning the gap. Looked up from germline, CDR1 is MDHEN and CDR2 is SYDVKM. The CDR3 is 14 amino acids. The chain's CDR3 is CASSLSSVYYEQYF. DNA of the CDR3: TGTGCCAGCAGTTTATCCTCAGTGTACTACGAGCAGTACTTC.

V and J are TRBV5-4 and TRBJ2-5; D may be TRBD2 (9 bases). CDR1 is SGHNT, CDR2 YYREEE, per germline (reference sequence). Trimming took off 4 bases at V and 7 bases at J, with 20 bases between the two ends. This CDR3 region has 15 residues. CDR3 in DNA: TGTGCCAGCAGCCTATGGGACAGGCGGGAGGGGACCCAGTACTTC. Encoded protein: CASSLWDRREGTQYF.

The rearrangement joins TRBV30 to TRBJ1-5; possibly TRBD1 for D (6 bases). Germline CDR1 and CDR2: GTSNPN and SVGIG (reference sequence). Trimming pared 3 bases from V and 1 base from J, leaving 10 bases between. The CDR3 totals 14 residues. CDR3 loop: CAWRGGASNQPQHF. The CDR3 DNA follows: TGTGCCTGGAGGGGGGGGGCGAGCAATCAGCCCCAGCATTTT.

As concerns this clone: Distinct nucleotide sequences in the sample also encode this CDR3. The DNA of the CDR3 is TGTGCCAGCAGCCAAGATCCGGGACAGGGGGCTGAAAAACTGTTTTTT. This codes for CASSQDPGQGAEKLFF. The rearrangement joins TRBV3-1 (or the pseudogene TRBV3-2) to TRBJ1-4; TRBD1 matches at 12 bases. CDR1 is LGHDT and CDR2 is YNNKEL in the germline V gene (reference sequence). V lost 0 bases and J lost 7; bases outside the gene matches: 3. This CDR3 has 16 residues.

CDR3 in amino acids: CAISERGQGEQYF. CDR3 bases: TGTGCCATCAGTGAACGGGGCCAGGGGGAGCAGTACTTC. This chain uses TRBV10-3 with TRBJ2-7, with a weak D call TRBD1 (6 bases). This CDR3 has 13 amino acids. Trimming left V 3 bases short and J 7 bases short, with 13 bases between. Germline V gene lookup returns CDR1 ENHRY and CDR2 SYGVKD.

This clone has a handful of counts. This chain uses TRBV7-2 with TRBJ2-7; D might be TRBD1 or TRBD2, each matching 5 bases. CDR1 and CDR2 from the germline V gene are SGHTA and FQGNSA. V lost 7 bases and J lost 3, with 16 bases in between. The CDR3 sequence is 14 residues long. The CDR3 spells CASTLGGTGYEQYF. CDR3 nucleotides: TGTGCCAGCACCCTCGGTGGGACCGGCTACGAGCAGTACTTC.

The chain uses TRBV4-3 and TRBJ2-7; 7 bases align to TRBD2. The junction had 14 bases not matched to a gene; V was cut back by 0 bases and J by 6 bases. This CDR3 is 17 amino acids long. Germline CDR1 LGHNA, CDR2 YSLEER. The CDR3 here is CASSQDLVAGGVPEQYF. Here the CDR3 DNA reads TGCGCCAGCAGCCAAGATCTCGTAGCGGGCGGGGTCCCCGAGCAGTACTTC.

V and J are TRBV27 and TRBJ2-5; 9 bases agree with TRBD1. The CDR3 consists of 16 residues. CDR1 MNHEY and CDR2 SMNVEV come from the germline V gene (reference sequence). V was pared by 6 bases and J by 1 base, with 9 bases of the junction left unmatched. The CDR3 sequence: CASRTRTGVIQETQYF. The DNA for the CDR3 is TGTGCCAGCAGAACAAGGACAGGGGTCATCCAAGAGACCCAGTACTTC.